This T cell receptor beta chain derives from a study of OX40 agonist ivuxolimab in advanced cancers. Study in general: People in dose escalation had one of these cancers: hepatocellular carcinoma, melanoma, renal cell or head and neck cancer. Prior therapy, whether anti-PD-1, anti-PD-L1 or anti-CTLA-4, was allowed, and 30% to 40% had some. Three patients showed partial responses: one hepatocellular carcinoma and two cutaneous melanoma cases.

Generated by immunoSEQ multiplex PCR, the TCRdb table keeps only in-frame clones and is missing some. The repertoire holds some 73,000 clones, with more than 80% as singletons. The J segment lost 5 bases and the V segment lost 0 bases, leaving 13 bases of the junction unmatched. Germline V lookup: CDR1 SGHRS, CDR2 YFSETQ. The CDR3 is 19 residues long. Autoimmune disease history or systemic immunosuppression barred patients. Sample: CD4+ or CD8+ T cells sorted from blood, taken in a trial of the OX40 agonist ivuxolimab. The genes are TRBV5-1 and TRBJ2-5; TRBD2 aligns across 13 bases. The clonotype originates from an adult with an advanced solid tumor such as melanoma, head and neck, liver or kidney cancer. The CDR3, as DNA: TGCGCCAGCAGCTTGGTTCCTACTAGCGGGAGGGCCTGGGGTGAGACCCAGTACTTC. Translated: CASSLVPTSGRAWGETQYF. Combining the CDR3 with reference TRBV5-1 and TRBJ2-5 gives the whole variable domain KAGVTQTPRYLIKTRGQQVTLSCSPISGHRSVSWYQQTPGQGLQFLFEYFSETQRNKGNFPGRFSGRQFSNSRSEMNVSTLELGDSALYLCASSLVPTSGRAWGETQYFGPGTRLLVL.